This T cell receptor (beta chain) was found in a study of cytomegalovirus exposure and HLA in healthy donors. Study results and limitations: There were about 160 TCR beta chains listed as cytomegalovirus-associated. Per a prior analysis, the majority of TCR beta V segments were productive roughly 87% or roughly 30% of the time. An Asian-associated ancestry cluster reportedly showed fewer N-insertions than the approximately 620-donor mean in a later analysis.

Germline-derived CDR1 and CDR2 are SGHVS and FQNEAQ. The trim removed 1 base at V and 2 bases at J, leaving 3 bases unmatched. The CDR3 is 15 amino acids. 60 Vbeta and 13 Jbeta primers were used in PCR. As processed by the authors: A follow-up analysis tallied 70 million to 80 million unique TCR beta chains, some 9.9 million shared. Clones were sequenced by immunoSEQ multiplex PCR, and TCRdb holds only the in-frame ones, with some missing. That table furnishes V, J and clone size, whereas the DNA furnished D and trimming. Of about 140,000 clones listed, 80% are singletons. Only one count was recorded for this clone. Its antigen is unidentified.

Input material: PBMCs. This chain uses TRBV7-8 with TRBJ2-7; 9 nucleotides align to TRBD2. The receptor comes from a man aged 50-60 years in good health and CMV-seronegative. The CDR3 sequence is CASSLGTSEPYEQYF. DNA of the CDR3: TGTGCCAGCAGCTTAGGGACTAGCGAACCCTACGAGCAGTACTTC.